This T cell receptor beta chain comes out of a study of T cells in Graves' hyperthyroidism and ophthalmopathy. RNA transcripts yielded amplified TCR beta CDR3 regions. Researchers ran a first-round RT-PCR on the TCR CDR3 using the HTBI primer set. TCRdb analysed the multiplex PCR reads with MiXCR anew, one entry per CDR3 protein. In the table there are hundreds of thousands of distinct CDR3 sequences, 35% to 40% of which are singletons. Clinical symptoms, serum thyroxine, TRAb, thyroid ultrasound and orbital computed tomography established diagnosis. In germline, CDR1 is SGHKS, CDR2 YYEKEE (reference sequence). The CDR3 spans 14 residues. V lost 5 bases, J lost 6 bases, and 14 bases lay in between.

The sample was blood. The V gene is TRBV5-5, the J gene TRBJ1-4; no clear D. The TCR originated in a young man with Graves' hyperthyroidism. CDR3 region: CASSEGKGDEKLFF. The CDR3 DNA sequence: TGTGCCAGCAGTGAAGGGAAGGGTGATGAAAAACTGTTTTTT.